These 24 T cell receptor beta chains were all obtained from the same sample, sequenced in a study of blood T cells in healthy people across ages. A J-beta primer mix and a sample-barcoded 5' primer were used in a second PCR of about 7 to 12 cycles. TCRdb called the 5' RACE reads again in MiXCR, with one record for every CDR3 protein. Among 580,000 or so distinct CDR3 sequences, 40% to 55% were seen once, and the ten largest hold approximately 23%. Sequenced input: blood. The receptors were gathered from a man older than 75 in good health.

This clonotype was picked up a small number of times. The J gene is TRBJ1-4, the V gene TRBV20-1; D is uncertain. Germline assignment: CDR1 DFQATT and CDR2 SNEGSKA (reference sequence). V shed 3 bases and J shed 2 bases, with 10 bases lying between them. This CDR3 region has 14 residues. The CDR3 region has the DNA TGCAGTGCTAGCATGGCATCGACTAATGAAAAACTGTTTTTT. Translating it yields CSASMASTNEKLFF.

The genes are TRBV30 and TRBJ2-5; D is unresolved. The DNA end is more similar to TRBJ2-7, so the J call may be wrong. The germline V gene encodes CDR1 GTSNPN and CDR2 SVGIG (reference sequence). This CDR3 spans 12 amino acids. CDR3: CAWSVPDYEQYF. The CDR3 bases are TGTGCCTGGAGTGTACCGGACTACGAGCAGTACTTC.

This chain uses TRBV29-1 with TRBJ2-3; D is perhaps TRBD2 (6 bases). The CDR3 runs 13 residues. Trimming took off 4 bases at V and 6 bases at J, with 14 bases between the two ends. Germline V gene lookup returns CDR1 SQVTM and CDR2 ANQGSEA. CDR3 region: CSVGAAGGDTQYF. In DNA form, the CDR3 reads TGCAGCGTTGGGGCAGCCGGAGGGGATACGCAGTATTTT.

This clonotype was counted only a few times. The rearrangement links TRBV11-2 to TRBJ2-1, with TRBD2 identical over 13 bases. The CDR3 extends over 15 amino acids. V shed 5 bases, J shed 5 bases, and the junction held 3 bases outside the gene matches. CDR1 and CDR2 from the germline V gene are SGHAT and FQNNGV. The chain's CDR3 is CASSGLAGDHNEQFF. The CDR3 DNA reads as TGTGCCAGCAGCGGACTAGCGGGGGACCACAATGAGCAGTTCTTC.

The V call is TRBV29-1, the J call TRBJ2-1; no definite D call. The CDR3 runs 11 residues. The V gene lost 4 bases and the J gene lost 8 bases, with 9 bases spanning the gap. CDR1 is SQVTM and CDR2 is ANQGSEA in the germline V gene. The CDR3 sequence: CSVASGYEQFF. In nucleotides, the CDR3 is TGCAGCGTTGCAAGTGGCTATGAGCAGTTCTTC.

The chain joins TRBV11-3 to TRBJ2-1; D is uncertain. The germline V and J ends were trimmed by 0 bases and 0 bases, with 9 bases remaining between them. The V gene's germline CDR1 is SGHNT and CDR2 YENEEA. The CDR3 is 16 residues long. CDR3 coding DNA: TGTGCCAGCAGCTTAGACAGATCGGGCTCCTACAATGAGCAGTTCTTC. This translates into CASSLDRSGSYNEQFF.

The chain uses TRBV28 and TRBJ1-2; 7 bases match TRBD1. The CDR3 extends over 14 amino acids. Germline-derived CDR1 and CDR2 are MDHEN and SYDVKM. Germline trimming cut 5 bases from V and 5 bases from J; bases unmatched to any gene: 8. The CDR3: CASSIQGPFYGYTF. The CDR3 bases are TGTGCCAGCAGTATACAGGGGCCATTTTATGGCTACACCTTC.

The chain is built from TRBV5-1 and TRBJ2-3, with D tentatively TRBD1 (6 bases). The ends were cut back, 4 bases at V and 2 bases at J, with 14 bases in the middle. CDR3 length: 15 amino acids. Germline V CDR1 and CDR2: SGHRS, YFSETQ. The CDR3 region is CASSPGTLNTDTQYF. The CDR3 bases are TGCGCCAGCAGCCCCGGGACACTCAACACAGATACGCAGTATTTT.

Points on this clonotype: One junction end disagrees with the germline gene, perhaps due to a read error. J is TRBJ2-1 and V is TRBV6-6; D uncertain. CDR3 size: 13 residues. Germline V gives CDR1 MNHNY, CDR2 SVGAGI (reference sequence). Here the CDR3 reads CASSDSPGNEQFF. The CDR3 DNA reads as TGTGCCAGCAGTGACTCTCCGGGCAATGAGCAGTTCTTC.

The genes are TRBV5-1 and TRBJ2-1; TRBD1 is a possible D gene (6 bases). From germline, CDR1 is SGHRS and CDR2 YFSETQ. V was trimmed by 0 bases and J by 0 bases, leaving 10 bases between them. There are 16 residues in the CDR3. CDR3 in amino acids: CASSLGGPVSYNEQFF. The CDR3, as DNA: TGCGCCAGCAGCTTGGGGGGGCCTGTCTCCTACAATGAGCAGTTCTTC.

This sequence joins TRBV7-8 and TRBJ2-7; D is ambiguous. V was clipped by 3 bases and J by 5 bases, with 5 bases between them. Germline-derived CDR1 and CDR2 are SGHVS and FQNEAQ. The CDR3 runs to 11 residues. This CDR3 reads CASSFSDEQYF. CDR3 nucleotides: TGTGCCAGCAGCTTTTCGGACGAGCAGTACTTC.

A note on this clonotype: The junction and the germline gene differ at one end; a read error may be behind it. Here the CDR3 reads CASSSSRTNEELFF. For the CDR3, the DNA is TGTGCCAGCAGCTCTAGCAGAACTAATGAAGAACTGTTTTTT. This rearrangement joins TRBV7-2 to TRBJ1-4; no reliable D call. Germline lookup yields CDR1 SGHTA and CDR2 FQGNSA. CDR3 size: 14 residues.

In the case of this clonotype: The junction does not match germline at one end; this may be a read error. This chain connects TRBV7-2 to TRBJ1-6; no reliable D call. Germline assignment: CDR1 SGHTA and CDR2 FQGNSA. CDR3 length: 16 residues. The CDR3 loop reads CAGSLDPGLYNSPLHF. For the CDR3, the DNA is TGTGCCGGCAGCTTAGACCCGGGTCTCTATAATTCACCCCTCCACTTT. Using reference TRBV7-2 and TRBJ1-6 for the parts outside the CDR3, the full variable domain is GAGVSQSPSNKVTEKGKDVELRCDPISGHTALYWYRQSLGQGLEFLIYFQGNSAPDKSGLPSDRFSAERTGGSVSTLTIQRTQQEDSAVYLCAGSLDPGLYNSPLHFGNGTRLTVT.

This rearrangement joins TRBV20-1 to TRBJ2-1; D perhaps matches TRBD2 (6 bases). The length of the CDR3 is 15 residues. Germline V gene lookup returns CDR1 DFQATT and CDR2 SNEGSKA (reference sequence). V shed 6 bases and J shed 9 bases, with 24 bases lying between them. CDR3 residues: CSAAPLDYLASEQFF. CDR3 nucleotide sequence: TGCAGTGCAGCCCCCCTCGACTACCTAGCGAGTGAGCAGTTCTTC.

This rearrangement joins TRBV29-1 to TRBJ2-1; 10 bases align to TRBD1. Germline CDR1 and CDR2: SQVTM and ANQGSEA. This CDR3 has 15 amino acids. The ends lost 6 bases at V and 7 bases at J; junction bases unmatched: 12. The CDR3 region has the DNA TGCAGCGTCACCAGACAGGGGGCTTTACGGAATGAGCAGTTCTTC. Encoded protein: CSVTRQGALRNEQFF.

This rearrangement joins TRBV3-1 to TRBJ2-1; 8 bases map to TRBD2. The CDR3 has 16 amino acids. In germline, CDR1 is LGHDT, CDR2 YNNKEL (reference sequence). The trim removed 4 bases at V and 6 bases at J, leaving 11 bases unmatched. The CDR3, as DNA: TGTGCCAGCAGCCCCCGGGAAGCGGGGGAAATCAATGAGCAGTTCTTC. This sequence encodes CASSPREAGEINEQFF.

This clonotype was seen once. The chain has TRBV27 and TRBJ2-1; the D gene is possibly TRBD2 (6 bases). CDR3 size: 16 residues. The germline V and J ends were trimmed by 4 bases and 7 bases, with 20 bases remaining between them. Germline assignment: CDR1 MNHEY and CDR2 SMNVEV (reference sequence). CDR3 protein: CASSSNRRGRRNEQFF. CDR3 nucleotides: TGTGCCAGCAGTTCCAATCGTCGGGGGAGGAGGAATGAGCAGTTCTTC.

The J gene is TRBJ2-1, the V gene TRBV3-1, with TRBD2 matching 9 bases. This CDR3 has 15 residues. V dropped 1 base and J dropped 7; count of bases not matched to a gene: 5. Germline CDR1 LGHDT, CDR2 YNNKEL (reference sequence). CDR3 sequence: CASSQAGLAGNEQFF. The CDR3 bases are TGTGCCAGCAGCCAAGCCGGCCTAGCGGGAAATGAGCAGTTCTTC.

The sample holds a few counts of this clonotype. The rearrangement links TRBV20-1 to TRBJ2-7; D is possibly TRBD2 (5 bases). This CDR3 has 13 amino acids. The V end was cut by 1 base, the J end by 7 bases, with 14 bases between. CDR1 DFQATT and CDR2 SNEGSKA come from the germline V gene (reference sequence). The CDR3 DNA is TGCAGTGCTAGAGGGGCGGGCCTCTGGGAGCAGTACTTC. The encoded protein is CSARGAGLWEQYF.

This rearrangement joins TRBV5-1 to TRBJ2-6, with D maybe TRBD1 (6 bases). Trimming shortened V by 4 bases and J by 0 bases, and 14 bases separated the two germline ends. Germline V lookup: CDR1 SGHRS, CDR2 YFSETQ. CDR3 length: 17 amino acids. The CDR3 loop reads CASSRLGQLSGANVLTF. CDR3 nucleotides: TGCGCCAGCAGCCGCCTTGGACAGCTCTCTGGGGCCAACGTCCTGACTTTC. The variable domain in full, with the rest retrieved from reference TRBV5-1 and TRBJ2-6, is KAGVTQTPRYLIKTRGQQVTLSCSPISGHRSVSWYQQTPGQGLQFLFEYFSETQRNKGNFPGRFSGRQFSNSRSEMNVSTLELGDSALYLCASSRLGQLSGANVLTFGAGSRLTVL.

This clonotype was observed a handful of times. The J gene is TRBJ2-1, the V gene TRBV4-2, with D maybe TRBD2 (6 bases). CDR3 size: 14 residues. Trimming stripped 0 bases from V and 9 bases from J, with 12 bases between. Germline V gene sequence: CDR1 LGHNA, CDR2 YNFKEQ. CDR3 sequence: CASSQEGGRGEQFF. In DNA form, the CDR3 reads TGTGCCAGCAGCCAAGAGGGGGGACGGGGTGAGCAGTTCTTC.

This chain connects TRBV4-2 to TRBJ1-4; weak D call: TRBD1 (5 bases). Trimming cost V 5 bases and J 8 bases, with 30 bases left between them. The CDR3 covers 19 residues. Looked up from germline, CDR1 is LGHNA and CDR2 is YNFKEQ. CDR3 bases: TGTGCCAGCAGCAGAGAGGCTTACTGGCTCGGGGACGGTGGCGAAAAACTGTTTTTT. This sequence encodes CASSREAYWLGDGGEKLFF.

CDR3 sequence reads: CSAALRDRGIGTQYF. CDR3 DNA: TGCAGCGCCGCCCTCAGAGACAGAGGAATTGGTACGCAGTATTTT. V gene TRBV29-1 combines with J gene TRBJ2-3, with a tentative D call TRBD1 (5 bases). Germline V gene sequence: CDR1 SQVTM, CDR2 ANQGSEA. The CDR3 is 15 amino acids. V lost 7 bases and J 8 bases, leaving 25 bases between the germline ends.

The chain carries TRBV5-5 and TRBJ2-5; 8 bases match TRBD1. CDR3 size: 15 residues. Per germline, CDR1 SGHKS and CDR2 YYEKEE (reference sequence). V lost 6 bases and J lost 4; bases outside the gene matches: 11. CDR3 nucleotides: TGTGCCAGCATCGGGACAGGCGCGCGGGGAGAGACCCAGTACTTC. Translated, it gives CASIGTGARGETQYF.